The T cell receptor beta chain under discussion was sequenced for a study of sequential checkpoint blockade in melanoma. This CDR3 spans 15 amino acids. CDR1 is SGHTA, CDR2 FQGNSA, per germline. The V gene end was trimmed by 1 base and the J gene end by 2 bases; junction bases not matched to a gene: 3. Regarding treatment: randomized to nivolumab then ipilimumab (arm A) or the reverse (arm B). Measured with immunoSEQ multiplex PCR; TCRdb has only the in-frame clones, and not every one. Among about 19,000 clones listed, around 83% were seen once. This TCR was recovered from a human donor with melanoma. The specimen was CD8+ T cells sorted from blood (inferred from file names), collected from a patient given nivolumab and ipilimumab in sequence. The genes are TRBV7-2 and TRBJ2-7, with 9 bases fitting TRBD1. In nucleotides, the CDR3 is TGTGCCAGCAGCTTAGGGTGGGACAGGGCCTACGAGCAGTACTTC. This gives the protein CASSLGWDRAYEQYF. Full variable domain (rest looked up from reference TRBV7-2 and TRBJ2-7): GAGVSQSPSNKVTEKGKDVELRCDPISGHTALYWYRQSLGQGLEFLIYFQGNSAPDKSGLPSDRFSAERTGGSVSTLTIQRTQQEDSAVYLCASSLGWDRAYEQYFGPGTRLTVT.